Below, one T cell receptor beta chain is given with its context. The CDR3 runs 15 residues. Deletions cut 4 bases from V and 7 bases from J, with 20 bases between. From germline, CDR1 is SGDLS and CDR2 YYNGEE. This specimen comes from a study of blood T cell repertoires in COVID-19. The protocol was immunoSEQ multiplex PCR, while the TCRdb copy is restricted to in-frame clones and leaves out a portion. In the table there are over 35,000 clones, 88% of which are singletons. The sequencing input was peripheral blood. The V and J genes are TRBV9 and TRBJ1-1, with a weak D call TRBD1 (6 bases). This TCR was sampled from a man aged 50-59 years with acute or convalescent COVID-19. The CDR3 protein is CASSSGGQGVGEAFF. CDR3 DNA: TGTGCCAGCAGCTCCGGGGGGCAAGGTGTTGGTGAAGCTTTCTTT.